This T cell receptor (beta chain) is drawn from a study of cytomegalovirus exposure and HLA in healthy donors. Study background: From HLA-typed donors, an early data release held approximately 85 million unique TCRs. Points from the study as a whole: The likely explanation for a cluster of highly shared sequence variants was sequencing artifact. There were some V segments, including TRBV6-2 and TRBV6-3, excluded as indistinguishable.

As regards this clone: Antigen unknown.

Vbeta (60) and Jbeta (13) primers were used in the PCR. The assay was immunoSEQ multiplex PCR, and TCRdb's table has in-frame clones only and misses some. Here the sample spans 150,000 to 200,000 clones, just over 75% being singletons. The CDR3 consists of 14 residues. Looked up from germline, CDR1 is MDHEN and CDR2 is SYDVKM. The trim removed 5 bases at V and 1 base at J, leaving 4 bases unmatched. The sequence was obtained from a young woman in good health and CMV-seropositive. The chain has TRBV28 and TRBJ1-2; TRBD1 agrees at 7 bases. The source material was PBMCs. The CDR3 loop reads CASSTTGNNYGYTF. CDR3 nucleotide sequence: TGTGCCAGCAGTACGACAGGGAATAACTATGGCTACACCTTC.